This is a list of T cell receptor beta chains from one sample in a study of siplizumab effects on memory and regulatory T cells. Some clones are missing from TCRdb's copy, which holds only in-frame ones; the method was immunoSEQ multiplex PCR. The table lists roughly 64,000 clones, 90% to 98% of them singletons. Specimen: naive CD8+ T cells sorted from blood. These receptors all stem from a human donor in good health. Both conserved end residues are part of each CDR3. Fields, in order: D gene, V gene, J gene, clone size, CDR3 protein, CDR3 DNA. The D gene is left open where the match is weak. Rows give clone size only sometimes, using once, few, many, or a class for an expanded clone.

D gene: -
V gene: TRBV29-1
J gene: TRBJ2-5
clone size: -
CDR3 protein: CSVLRLVGDETQYF
CDR3 DNA: TGCAGCGTTTTGAGGTTGGTTGGGGATGAGACCCAGTACTTC

D gene: TRBD1
V gene: TRBV10-3
J gene: TRBJ2-7
clone size: -
CDR3 protein: CAISALDRGVYEQYF
CDR3 DNA: TGTGCCATCAGTGCGCTCGACAGGGGGGTCTACGAGCAGTACTTC

D gene: -
V gene: TRBV9
J gene: TRBJ2-7
clone size: -
CDR3 protein: CASSVANGAGDEQYF
CDR3 DNA: TGTGCCAGCAGCGTAGCTAATGGGGCTGGGGACGAGCAGTACTTC

D gene: -
V gene: TRBV6-1
J gene: TRBJ1-5
clone size: -
CDR3 protein: CASRLGGNSNQPQHF
CDR3 DNA: TGTGCCAGCAGGTTGGGGGGGAATAGCAATCAGCCCCAGCATTTT

D gene: -
V gene: TRBV27
J gene: TRBJ2-1
clone size: -
CDR3 protein: CASSFTRGPGHEQFF
CDR3 DNA: TGTGCCAGCAGTTTTACCAGAGGGCCCGGACATGAGCAGTTCTTC

D gene: -
V gene: TRBV19
J gene: TRBJ1-1
clone size: -
CDR3 protein: CASSIDYGGGTEAFF
CDR3 DNA: TGTGCCAGTAGTATAGATTATGGGGGAGGCACTGAAGCTTTCTTT

D gene: -
V gene: TRBV5-6
J gene: TRBJ2-3
clone size: -
CDR3 protein: CASSLALGVGSTDTQYF
CDR3 DNA: TGTGCCAGCAGCTTGGCCCTCGGGGTGGGGAGCACAGATACGCAGTATTTT

D gene: -
V gene: TRBV7-6
J gene: TRBJ2-7
clone size: -
CDR3 protein: CASSLGLNEQYF
CDR3 DNA: TGTGCCAGCAGCTTAGGTTTGAACGAGCAGTACTTC

D gene: TRBD2
V gene: TRBV27
J gene: TRBJ2-1
clone size: -
CDR3 protein: CASSFAGGAYNEQFF
CDR3 DNA: TGTGCCAGCAGTTTCGCCGGGGGGGCTTACAATGAGCAGTTCTTC

D gene: -
V gene: TRBV9
J gene: TRBJ2-1
clone size: -
CDR3 protein: CASSVEGLKVF
CDR3 DNA: TGTGCCAGCAGCGTAGAAGGGTTAAAGGTCTTC

D gene: -
V gene: TRBV19
J gene: TRBJ1-5
clone size: -
CDR3 protein: CASSAGPQPQHF
CDR3 DNA: TGTGCCAGTAGTGCCGGACCTCAGCCCCAGCATTTT

D gene: -
V gene: TRBV6-6
J gene: TRBJ2-7
clone size: -
CDR3 protein: CASKDNSVGQYF
CDR3 DNA: TGTGCCAGCAAAGACAACTCAGTCGGGCAGTACTTC

D gene: TRBD2
V gene: TRBV7-2
J gene: TRBJ2-7
clone size: once
CDR3 protein: CASSFDIDGGAVLGEQYF
CDR3 DNA: TGTGCCAGCAGCTTCGATATTGACGGGGGGGCGGTCCTCGGCGAGCAGTACTTC

D gene: -
V gene: TRBV28
J gene: TRBJ1-3
clone size: -
CDR3 protein: CASTTLWGSGNTIYF
CDR3 DNA: TGTGCCAGCACCACCTTGTGGGGCTCTGGAAACACCATATATTTT

D gene: TRBD1
V gene: TRBV6-5
J gene: TRBJ2-7
clone size: -
CDR3 protein: CASSKGTAAYEQYF
CDR3 DNA: TGTGCCAGCAGTAAGGGGACAGCTGCCTACGAGCAGTACTTC

D gene: TRBD1
V gene: TRBV29-1
J gene: TRBJ1-1
clone size: -
CDR3 protein: CSATQGEGTEAFF
CDR3 DNA: TGCAGCGCCACTCAGGGGGAGGGTACTGAAGCTTTCTTT

D gene: -
V gene: TRBV30
J gene: TRBJ2-7
clone size: -
CDR3 protein: CAWSVLSYEQYF
CDR3 DNA: TGTGCCTGGAGTGTACTTTCCTACGAGCAGTACTTC

D gene: -
V gene: TRBV6-1
J gene: TRBJ1-3
clone size: -
CDR3 protein: CASSEGGERNTIYF
CDR3 DNA: TGTGCCAGCAGCGAAGGGGGGGAAAGAAACACCATATATTTT

D gene: TRBD1
V gene: TRBV11-2
J gene: TRBJ2-7
clone size: -
CDR3 protein: CASSFRTGGYEQYF
CDR3 DNA: TGTGCCAGCAGCTTCAGGACAGGGGGCTACGAGCAGTACTTC

D gene: -
V gene: TRBV7-2
J gene: TRBJ1-5
clone size: -
CDR3 protein: CASTPGPYLNQPQHF
CDR3 DNA: TGTGCCAGCACCCCCGGGCCTTACCTAAATCAGCCCCAGCATTTT

D gene: -
V gene: TRBV2
J gene: TRBJ1-1
clone size: -
CDR3 protein: CASSWTVSEAFF
CDR3 DNA: TGTGCCAGCAGTTGGACAGTAAGTGAAGCTTTCTTT

D gene: -
V gene: TRBV28
J gene: TRBJ2-3
clone size: -
CDR3 protein: CASSPRGLDTQYF
CDR3 DNA: TGTGCCAGCAGCCCAAGAGGTTTGGATACGCAGTATTTT

D gene: TRBD1
V gene: TRBV7-9
J gene: TRBJ1-6
clone size: -
CDR3 protein: CASSLGTGNSPLHF
CDR3 DNA: TGTGCCAGCAGCTTAGGGACAGGAAATTCACCCCTCCACTTT

D gene: -
V gene: TRBV12-5
J gene: TRBJ2-7
clone size: -
CDR3 protein: CASGLVLYEQYF
CDR3 DNA: TGTGCTAGTGGTTTGGTACTCTACGAGCAGTACTTC

D gene: TRBD2
V gene: TRBV10-3
J gene: TRBJ2-3
clone size: -
CDR3 protein: CAISDPSGGRSSTDTQYF
CDR3 DNA: TGTGCCATCAGTGATCCCAGCGGGGGCCGATCTAGCACAGATACGCAGTATTTT

D gene: -
V gene: TRBV6-5
J gene: TRBJ2-1
clone size: -
CDR3 protein: CASRPGQPRNEQFF
CDR3 DNA: TGTGCCAGCAGACCCGGACAGCCTAGGAATGAGCAGTTCTTC

D gene: -
V gene: TRBV7-8
J gene: TRBJ2-7
clone size: -
CDR3 protein: CASSLGSARDEQYF
CDR3 DNA: TGTGCCAGCAGCTTAGGATCGGCGAGGGACGAGCAGTACTTC

D gene: -
V gene: TRBV6-1
J gene: TRBJ1-1
clone size: -
CDR3 protein: CASNHLSIEAFF
CDR3 DNA: TGTGCCAGCAATCACTTATCTATTGAAGCTTTCTTT

D gene: -
V gene: TRBV7-6
J gene: TRBJ2-7
clone size: -
CDR3 protein: CASSLKDGSYEQYF
CDR3 DNA: TGTGCCAGCAGCTTAAAGGACGGGTCCTACGAGCAGTACTTC

D gene: -
V gene: TRBV7-3
J gene: TRBJ2-3
clone size: -
CDR3 protein: CASSLGAYPDTQYF
CDR3 DNA: TGTGCCAGCAGCTTAGGGGCCTACCCAGATACGCAGTATTTT

D gene: -
V gene: TRBV20-1
J gene: TRBJ2-2
clone size: -
CDR3 protein: CSAIDTGELFF
CDR3 DNA: TGCAGTGCTATTGACACCGGGGAGCTGTTTTTT

D gene: -
V gene: TRBV6-5
J gene: TRBJ1-5
clone size: -
CDR3 protein: CASSLHWSNQPQHF
CDR3 DNA: TGTGCCAGCAGCTTACACTGGAGCAATCAGCCCCAGCATTTT

D gene: -
V gene: TRBV30
J gene: TRBJ2-3
clone size: -
CDR3 protein: CAWSPPAGSYTDTQYF
CDR3 DNA: TGTGCCTGGAGTCCCCCAGCAGGATCTTACACAGATACGCAGTATTTT

D gene: -
V gene: TRBV27
J gene: TRBJ2-1
clone size: -
CDR3 protein: CASSFSLGGGSYNEQFF
CDR3 DNA: TGTGCCAGCAGTTTTTCCCTCGGGGGAGGCTCCTACAATGAGCAGTTCTTC

D gene: -
V gene: TRBV28
J gene: TRBJ1-1
clone size: -
CDR3 protein: CASLRGAEAFF
CDR3 DNA: TGTGCCAGCCTGCGGGGAGCAGAAGCTTTCTTT

D gene: -
V gene: TRBV9
J gene: TRBJ2-2
clone size: -
CDR3 protein: CASSVGGGVGTGELFF
CDR3 DNA: TGTGCCAGCAGCGTAGGAGGAGGGGTGGGGACCGGGGAGCTGTTTTTT

D gene: -
V gene: TRBV6-1
J gene: TRBJ2-3
clone size: -
CDR3 protein: CASSERGSGPDTQYF
CDR3 DNA: TGTGCCAGCAGTGAACGGGGTAGTGGGCCAGATACGCAGTATTTT

D gene: -
V gene: TRBV25-1
J gene: TRBJ2-4
clone size: -
CDR3 protein: CASSEYTGGRDIQYF
CDR3 DNA: TGTGCCAGCAGTGAATATACCGGGGGCAGGGACATTCAGTACTTC

D gene: -
V gene: TRBV7-2
J gene: TRBJ2-1
clone size: -
CDR3 protein: CASSLVGSLNEQFF
CDR3 DNA: TGTGCCAGCAGCTTAGTGGGCTCATTGAATGAGCAGTTCTTC

D gene: -
V gene: TRBV9
J gene: TRBJ2-5
clone size: once
CDR3 protein: CASSVWDSPQETQYF
CDR3 DNA: TGTGCCAGCAGCGTATGGGACTCCCCGCAGGAGACCCAGTACTTC

D gene: -
V gene: TRBV7-9
J gene: TRBJ2-7
clone size: -
CDR3 protein: CASSLAGSYEQYF
CDR3 DNA: TGTGCCAGCAGCTTAGCTGGGTCCTACGAGCAGTACTTC

D gene: TRBD1
V gene: TRBV27
J gene: TRBJ2-3
clone size: -
CDR3 protein: CASSLEAPGTGSTDTQYF
CDR3 DNA: TGTGCCAGCAGTTTAGAGGCCCCCGGGACAGGGAGCACAGATACGCAGTATTTT